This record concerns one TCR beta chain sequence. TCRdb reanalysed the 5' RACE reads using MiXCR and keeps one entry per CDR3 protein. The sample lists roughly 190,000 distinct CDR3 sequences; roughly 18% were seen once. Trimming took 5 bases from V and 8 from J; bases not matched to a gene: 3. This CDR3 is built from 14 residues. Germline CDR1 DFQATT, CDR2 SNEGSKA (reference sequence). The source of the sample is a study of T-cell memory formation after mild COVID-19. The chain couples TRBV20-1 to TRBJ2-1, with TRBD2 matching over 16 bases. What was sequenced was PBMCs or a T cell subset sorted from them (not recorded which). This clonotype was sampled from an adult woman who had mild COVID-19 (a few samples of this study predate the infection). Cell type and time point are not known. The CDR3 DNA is TGCAGTGCTGGGACTAGCGGGAGGGCGCATGAGCAGTTCTTC. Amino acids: CSAGTSGRAHEQFF.